The 15 T cell receptor beta chains given below trace back to one sample, sequenced in a study of cytomegalovirus exposure and HLA in healthy donors. The PCR had 60 Vbeta and 13 Jbeta primers. Using immunoSEQ multiplex PCR, the repertoire was profiled, and TCRdb retains in-frame clones only, with some absent. The sample has some 54,000 clones, roughly 73% seen once. Sequenced input: PBMCs. These receptors originate from a young man in good health and CMV-seronegative.

This chain joins TRBV25-1 and TRBJ2-7; 8 bases are shared with TRBD1. This CDR3 region has 13 residues. J lost 4 bases, V lost 8 bases, and 7 bases had no gene match. Germline-derived CDR1 and CDR2 are MGHDK and SYGVNS. The CDR3 DNA sequence: TGTGCCAGCTCAGGGACAGGTCGATACGAGCAGTACTTC. Translation: CASSGTGRYEQYF.

The gene calls are TRBV30 and TRBJ1-2; 9 nucleotides agree with TRBD1. The CDR3 is 13 residues long. CDR1 and CDR2 (germline): GTSNPN, SVGIG (reference sequence). V lost 5 bases, J lost 5 bases, and 6 bases stayed unmatched. CDR3 bases: TGTGCCTGGTCCCGGGACAGGGAATATGGCTACACCTTC. Its protein is CAWSRDREYGYTF. Using reference TRBV30 and TRBJ1-2 for the parts outside the CDR3, the full variable domain is SQTIHQWPATLVQPVGSPLSLECTVEGTSNPNLYWYRQAAGRGLQLLFYSVGIGQISSEVPQNLSASRPQDRQFILSSKKLLLSDSGFYLCAWSRDREYGYTFGSGTRLTVV.

V is TRBV7-9 and J is TRBJ1-4, with TRBD1 as a possible D gene (6 bases). V dropped 7 bases and J dropped 8 bases, with 17 bases sitting between them. The germline V gene has CDR1 SEHNR and CDR2 FQNEAQ (reference sequence). The CDR3 covers 14 residues. The CDR3 protein is CASKPGGAQEKLFF. The CDR3 DNA reads as TGTGCCAGCAAACCTGGGGGGGCTCAGGAAAAACTGTTTTTT.

This chain links TRBV5-1 with TRBJ2-2; 9 nucleotides line up with TRBD2. The trim removed 4 bases at V and 1 base at J, leaving 2 bases unmatched. Germline V gene sequence: CDR1 SGHRS, CDR2 YFSETQ. This CDR3 contains 15 residues. Written as DNA, the CDR3 is TGCGCCAGCAGCGATAGCGGGAGGAACACCGGGGAGCTGTTTTTT. Residues: CASSDSGRNTGELFF.

CDR3 residues: CSVMGLFTDTQYF. The CDR3 bases are TGCAGCGTGATGGGGCTGTTCACAGATACGCAGTATTTT. The rearrangement uses TRBV29-1 and TRBJ2-3; D might be TRBD1 (5 bases). Germline loops: CDR1 SQVTM, CDR2 ANQGSEA. The germline V and J ends were trimmed by 6 bases and 2 bases, with 12 bases remaining between them. The CDR3 is 13 residues long.

J is TRBJ2-2 and V is TRBV7-8, with D possibly being TRBD2 (6 bases). Germline V gene sequence: CDR1 SGHVS, CDR2 FQNEAQ. V lost 6 bases and J lost 1, with 9 bases in between. This CDR3 comprises 14 residues. Here the CDR3 DNA reads TGTGCCAGCAGGACCGGGGGGAACACCGGGGAGCTGTTTTTT. Protein: CASRTGGNTGELFF.

V and J are TRBV20-1 and TRBJ1-1; D possibly corresponds to TRBD1 (5 bases). The CDR3 extends over 11 amino acids. Trimming pared 6 bases from V and 8 bases from J, leaving 13 bases between. CDR1 is DFQATT and CDR2 is SNEGSKA in the germline V gene (reference sequence). In DNA form, the CDR3 reads TGCAGTGCCCCAAGGGGTCTCGAAGCTTTCTTT. It translates to CSAPRGLEAFF.

The chain uses TRBV28 and TRBJ2-7; no clear D gene. Deletions cut 2 bases from V and 4 bases from J, with 9 bases between. The length of the CDR3 is 13 residues. Germline loops: CDR1 MDHEN, CDR2 SYDVKM. The CDR3 nucleotides are TGTGCCAGCAGTTTAAACGCCGGTTACGAGCAGTACTTC. It is translated as CASSLNAGYEQYF.

The chain links TRBV28 to TRBJ1-2; 9 positions match TRBD1. The germline V gene encodes CDR1 MDHEN and CDR2 SYDVKM. The ends lost 3 bases at V and 8 bases at J; junction bases unmatched: 7. The CDR3 is 14 residues long. The DNA of the CDR3 is TGTGCCAGCAGTTTTCGGGACAGGGTTACAGGCTACACCTTC. This encodes CASSFRDRVTGYTF.

The chain recombines TRBV7-6 with TRBJ2-7, with 8 positions matching TRBD1. From germline, CDR1 is SGHVS and CDR2 FNYEAQ. Germline trimming cut 0 bases from V and 6 bases from J; bases unmatched to any gene: 7. This CDR3 has 15 amino acids. The CDR3 DNA follows: TGTGCCAGCAGCTTAGCGCGAACAGGGGGTCGCGAGCAGTACTTC. Protein product: CASSLARTGGREQYF.

The rearrangement uses TRBV19 and TRBJ2-7; D perhaps matches TRBD2 (6 bases). The CDR3 runs to 12 residues. V was trimmed by 3 bases and J by 7 bases, leaving 10 bases between them. Germline V gene sequence: CDR1 LNHDA, CDR2 SQIVND (reference sequence). CDR3 DNA: TGTGCCAGTAGTATCGCCGCGGGGGAGCAGTACTTC. Translation gives CASSIAAGEQYF. Full variable domain (remainder filled in from reference TRBV19 and TRBJ2-7): DGGITQSPKYLFRKEGQNVTLSCEQNLNHDAMYWYRQDPGQGLRLIYYSQIVNDFQKGDIAEGYSVSREKKESFPLTVTSAQKNPTAFYLCASSIAAGEQYFGPGTRLTVT.

V usage is TRBV10-3 and J usage is TRBJ1-4; D is undetermined. Germline-derived CDR1 and CDR2 are ENHRY and SYGVKD. The V gene lost 3 bases and the J gene lost 10 bases, with 9 bases spanning the gap. The CDR3 has 12 amino acids. CDR3 sequence (DNA): TGTGCCATCAGTGATTCCCGAGGAAAACTGTTTTTT. Amino acid sequence: CAISDSRGKLFF.

This chain links TRBV6-5 with TRBJ2-7; TRBD2 aligns across 9 bases. The V gene end was trimmed by 6 bases and the J gene end by 3 bases; junction bases not matched to a gene: 6. The CDR3 runs to 14 residues. Germline V gene data show CDR1 as MNHEY and CDR2 as SVGAGI. The CDR3 spells CASSPGLASYEQYF. The CDR3 DNA reads as TGTGCCAGCAGCCCCGGACTAGCGAGCTACGAGCAGTACTTC.

The J gene is TRBJ2-7, the V gene TRBV6-1; TRBD1 agrees at 7 bases. The V segment lost 7 bases and the J segment 2 bases; nucleotides outside the gene matches: 11. Germline loops: CDR1 MNHNS, CDR2 SASEGT. The CDR3 loop spans 15 amino acids. CDR3 in amino acids: CASTPMGTATYEQYF. As DNA, the CDR3 is TGTGCCAGCACCCCCATGGGGACAGCCACCTACGAGCAGTACTTC.

The J gene is TRBJ2-1, the V gene TRBV7-9, with 8 nucleotides matching TRBD2. The V gene end was trimmed by 5 bases and the J gene end by 4 bases; junction bases not matched to a gene: 10. Germline V lookup: CDR1 SEHNR, CDR2 FQNEAQ (reference sequence). The CDR3 is 16 amino acids. The CDR3 here is CASSLPGGRVYNEQFF. CDR3 nucleotide sequence: TGTGCCAGCAGCCTCCCGGGGGGGAGAGTTTACAATGAGCAGTTCTTC.